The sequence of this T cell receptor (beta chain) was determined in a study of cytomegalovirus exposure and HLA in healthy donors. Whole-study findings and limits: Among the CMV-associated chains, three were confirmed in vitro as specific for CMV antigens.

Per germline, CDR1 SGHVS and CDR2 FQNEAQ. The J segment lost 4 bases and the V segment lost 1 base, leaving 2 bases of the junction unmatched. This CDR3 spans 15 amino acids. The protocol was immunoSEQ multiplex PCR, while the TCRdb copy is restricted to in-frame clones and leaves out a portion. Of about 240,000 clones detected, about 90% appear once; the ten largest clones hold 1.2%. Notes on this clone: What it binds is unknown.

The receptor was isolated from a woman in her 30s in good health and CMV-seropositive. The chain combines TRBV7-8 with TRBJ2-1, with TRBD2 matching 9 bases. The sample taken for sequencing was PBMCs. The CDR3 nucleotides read TGTGCCAGCAGCTTAGGGGCGGGAGGGTACAATGAGCAGTTCTTC. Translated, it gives CASSLGAGGYNEQFF.